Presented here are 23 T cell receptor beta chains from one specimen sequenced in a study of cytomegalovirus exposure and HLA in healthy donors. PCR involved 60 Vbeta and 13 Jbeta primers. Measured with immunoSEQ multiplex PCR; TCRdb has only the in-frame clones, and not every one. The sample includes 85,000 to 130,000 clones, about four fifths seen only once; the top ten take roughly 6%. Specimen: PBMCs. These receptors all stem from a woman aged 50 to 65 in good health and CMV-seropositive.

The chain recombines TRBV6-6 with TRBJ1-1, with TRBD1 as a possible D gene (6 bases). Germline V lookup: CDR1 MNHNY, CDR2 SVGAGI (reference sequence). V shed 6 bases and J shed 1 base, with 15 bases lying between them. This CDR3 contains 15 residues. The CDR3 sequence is CASSRDQTGNTEAFF. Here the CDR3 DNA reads TGTGCCAGCAGCCGAGACCAGACAGGGAACACTGAAGCTTTCTTT.

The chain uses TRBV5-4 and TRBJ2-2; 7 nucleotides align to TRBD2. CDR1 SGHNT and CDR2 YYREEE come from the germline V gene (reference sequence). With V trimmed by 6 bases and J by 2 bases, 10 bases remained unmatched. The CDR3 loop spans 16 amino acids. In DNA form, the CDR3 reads TGTGCCAGCACCACGGGGGGACGACCTAACACCGGGGAGCTGTTTTTT. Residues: CASTTGGRPNTGELFF.

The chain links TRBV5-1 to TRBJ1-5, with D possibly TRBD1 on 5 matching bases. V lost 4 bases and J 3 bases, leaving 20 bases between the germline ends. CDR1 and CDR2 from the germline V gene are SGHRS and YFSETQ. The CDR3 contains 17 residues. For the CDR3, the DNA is TGCGCCAGCAGCCCCCACCCGACAGCCGATTCCAATCAGCCCCAGCATTTT. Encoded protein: CASSPHPTADSNQPQHF.

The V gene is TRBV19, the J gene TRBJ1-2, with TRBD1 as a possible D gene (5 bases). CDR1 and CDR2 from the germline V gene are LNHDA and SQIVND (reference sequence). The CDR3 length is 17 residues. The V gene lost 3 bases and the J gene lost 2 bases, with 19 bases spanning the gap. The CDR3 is CASSMVSSGGANYGYTF. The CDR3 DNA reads TGTGCCAGTAGTATGGTCAGCTCTGGAGGGGCGAACTATGGCTACACCTTC.

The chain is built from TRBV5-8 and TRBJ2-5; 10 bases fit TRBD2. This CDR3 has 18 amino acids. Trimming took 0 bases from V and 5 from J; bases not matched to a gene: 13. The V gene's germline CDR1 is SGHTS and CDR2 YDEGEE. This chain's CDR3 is CASSLVTTSGVVGETQYF. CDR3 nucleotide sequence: TGTGCCAGCAGCTTGGTTACAACTAGCGGGGTAGTCGGGGAGACCCAGTACTTC.

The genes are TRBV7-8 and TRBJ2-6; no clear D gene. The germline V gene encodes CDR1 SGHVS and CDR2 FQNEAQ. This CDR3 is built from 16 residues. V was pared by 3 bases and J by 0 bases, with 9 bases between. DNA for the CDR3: TGTGCCAGCAGCTTTTACACCCACTCTGGGGCCAACGTCCTGACTTTC. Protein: CASSFYTHSGANVLTF.

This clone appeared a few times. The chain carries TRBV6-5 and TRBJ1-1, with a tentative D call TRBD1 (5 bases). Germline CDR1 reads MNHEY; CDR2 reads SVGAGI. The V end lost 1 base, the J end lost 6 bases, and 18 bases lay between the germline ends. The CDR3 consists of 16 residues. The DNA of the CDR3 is TGTGCCAGCAGTTACTTCGCGGGGGTCATTCTTTCTGAAGCTTTCTTT. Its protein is CASSYFAGVILSEAFF.

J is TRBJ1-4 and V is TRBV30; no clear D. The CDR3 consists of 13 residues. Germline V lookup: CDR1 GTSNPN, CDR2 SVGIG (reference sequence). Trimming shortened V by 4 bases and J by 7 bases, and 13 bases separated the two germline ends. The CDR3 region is CAWKGAHGEKLFF. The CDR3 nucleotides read TGTGCCTGGAAAGGAGCCCACGGTGAAAAACTGTTTTTT.

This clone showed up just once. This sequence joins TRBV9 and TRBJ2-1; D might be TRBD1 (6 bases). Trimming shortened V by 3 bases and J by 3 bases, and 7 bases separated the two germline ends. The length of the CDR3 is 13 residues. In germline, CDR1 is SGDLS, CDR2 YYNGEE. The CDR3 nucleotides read TGTGCCAGCAGCGCGGGACACTACAATGAGCAGTTCTTC. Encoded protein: CASSAGHYNEQFF.

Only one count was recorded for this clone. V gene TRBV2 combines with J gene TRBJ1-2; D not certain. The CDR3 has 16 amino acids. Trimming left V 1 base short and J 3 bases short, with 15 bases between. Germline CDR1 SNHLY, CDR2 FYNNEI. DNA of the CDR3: TGTGCCAGCAGTGAAGTCGGGTTACTAGCGGACTATGGCTACACCTTC. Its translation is CASSEVGLLADYGYTF.

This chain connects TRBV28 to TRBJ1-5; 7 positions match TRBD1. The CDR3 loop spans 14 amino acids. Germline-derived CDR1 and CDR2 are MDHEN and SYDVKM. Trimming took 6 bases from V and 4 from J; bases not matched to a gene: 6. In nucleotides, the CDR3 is TGTGCCAGCAGACGCGACAGGGCTAATCAGCCCCAGCATTTT. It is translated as CASRRDRANQPQHF.

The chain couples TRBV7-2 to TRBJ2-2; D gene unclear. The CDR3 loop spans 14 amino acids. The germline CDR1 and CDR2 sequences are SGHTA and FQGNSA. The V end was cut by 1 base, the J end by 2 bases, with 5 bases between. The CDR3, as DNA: TGTGCCAGCAGCTTAGGGGCAAACACCGGGGAGCTGTTTTTT. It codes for CASSLGANTGELFF.

DNA of the CDR3: TGTGCCAGCAGCCAAAGAGCAGACAGGGGCTCCGGGGAGCTGTTTTTT. Translation: CASSQRADRGSGELFF. The genes are TRBV7-2 and TRBJ2-2; 8 nucleotides agree with TRBD1. The CDR3 has 16 residues. From germline, CDR1 is SGHTA and CDR2 FQGNSA. V gave up 5 bases and J gave up 6 bases; unmatched junction bases: 11.

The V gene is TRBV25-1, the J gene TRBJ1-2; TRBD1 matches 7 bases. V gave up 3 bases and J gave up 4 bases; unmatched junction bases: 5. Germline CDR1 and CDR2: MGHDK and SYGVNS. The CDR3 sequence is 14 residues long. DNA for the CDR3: TGTGCCAGCAGTGATAGTGGACAGGTCTATGGCTACACCTTC. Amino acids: CASSDSGQVYGYTF.

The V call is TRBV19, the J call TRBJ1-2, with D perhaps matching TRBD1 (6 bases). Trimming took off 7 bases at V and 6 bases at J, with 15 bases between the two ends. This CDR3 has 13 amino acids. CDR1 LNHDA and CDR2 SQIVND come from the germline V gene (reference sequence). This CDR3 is CASKTSQGNGYTF. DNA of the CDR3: TGTGCCAGTAAGACCAGCCAGGGGAATGGCTACACCTTC.

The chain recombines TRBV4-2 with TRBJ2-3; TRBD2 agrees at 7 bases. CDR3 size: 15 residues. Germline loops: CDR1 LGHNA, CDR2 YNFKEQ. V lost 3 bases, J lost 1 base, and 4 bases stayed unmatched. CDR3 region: CASSHHRGGTDTQYF. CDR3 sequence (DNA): TGTGCCAGCAGCCACCATCGGGGGGGCACAGATACGCAGTATTTT.

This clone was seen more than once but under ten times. The CDR3 region has the DNA TGCGCCAGCAGCCCGTCCGCAGGGCCAGCCGGCTATGGCTACACCTTC. Its protein is CASSPSAGPAGYGYTF. The rearrangement joins TRBV5-1 to TRBJ1-2; D possibly corresponds to TRBD1 (5 bases). CDR3 length: 16 amino acids. V was shortened by 4 bases and J by 4 bases, with 20 bases between the two germline ends. Per the germline V gene, CDR1 is SGHRS and CDR2 is YFSETQ.

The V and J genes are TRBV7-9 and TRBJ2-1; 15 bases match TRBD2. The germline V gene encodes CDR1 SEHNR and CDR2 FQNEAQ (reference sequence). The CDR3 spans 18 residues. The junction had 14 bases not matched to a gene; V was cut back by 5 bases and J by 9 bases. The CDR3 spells CASSQRTSGGAILGEQFF. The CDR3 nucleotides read TGTGCCAGCAGCCAGCGGACTAGCGGGGGGGCAATTCTGGGTGAGCAGTTCTTC. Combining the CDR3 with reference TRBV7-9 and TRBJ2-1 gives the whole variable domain DTGVSQNPRHKITKRGQNVTFRCDPISEHNRLYWYRQTLGQGPEFLTYFQNEAQLEKSRLLSDRFSAERPKGSFSTLEIQRTEQGDSAMYLCASSQRTSGGAILGEQFFGPGTRLTVL.

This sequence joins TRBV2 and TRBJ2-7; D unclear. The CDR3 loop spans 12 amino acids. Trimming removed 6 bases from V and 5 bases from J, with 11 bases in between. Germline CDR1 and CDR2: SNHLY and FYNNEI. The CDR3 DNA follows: TGTGCCAGCAGGCTGGAGTATGACGAGCAGTACTTC. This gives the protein CASRLEYDEQYF.

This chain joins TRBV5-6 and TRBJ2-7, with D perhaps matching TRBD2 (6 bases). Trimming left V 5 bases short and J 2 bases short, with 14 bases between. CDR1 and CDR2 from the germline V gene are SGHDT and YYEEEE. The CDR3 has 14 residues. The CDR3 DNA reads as TGTGCCAGCAGACCCTACGGGGGAACCTACGAGCAGTACTTC. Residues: CASRPYGGTYEQYF.

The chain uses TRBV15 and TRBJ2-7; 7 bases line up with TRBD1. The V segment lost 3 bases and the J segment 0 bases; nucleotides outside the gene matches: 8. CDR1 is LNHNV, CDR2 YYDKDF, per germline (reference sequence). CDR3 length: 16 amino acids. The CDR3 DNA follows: TGTGCCACCAGCAGCCAAAGGGACAGACCCTCCTACGAGCAGTACTTC. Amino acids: CATSSQRDRPSYEQYF.

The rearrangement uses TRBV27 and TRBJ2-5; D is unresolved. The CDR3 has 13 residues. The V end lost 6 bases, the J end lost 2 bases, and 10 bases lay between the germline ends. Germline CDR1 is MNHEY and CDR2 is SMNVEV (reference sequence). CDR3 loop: CASSHSLQETQYF. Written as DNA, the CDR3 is TGTGCCAGCAGCCACAGCCTACAAGAGACCCAGTACTTC.

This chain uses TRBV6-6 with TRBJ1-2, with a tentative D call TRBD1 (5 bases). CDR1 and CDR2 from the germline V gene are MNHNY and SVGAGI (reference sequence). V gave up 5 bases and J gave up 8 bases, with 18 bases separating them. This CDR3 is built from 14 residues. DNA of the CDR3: TGTGCCAGCAGTCCGGACCTCGGACAAATCGGCTACACCTTC. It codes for CASSPDLGQIGYTF.